The 21 T cell receptor beta chains in this list originate from one sample, sequenced in a study of T cell responses to AZD1222 COVID-19 vaccine. Only in-frame clones appear in the TCRdb table, and some are missing; sequencing was by immunoSEQ multiplex PCR. This repertoire shows about 180,000 clones, just under 95% found once; its top ten account for roughly 1%. Sequences were derived from peripheral blood, sampled 28 days after the second dose of the MenACWY control vaccine. The receptors here all came from an adult who received the MenACWY meningococcal vaccine as a control.

This chain joins TRBV2 and TRBJ1-1, with D uncertain. The CDR3 is 14 amino acids. Germline V gives CDR1 SNHLY, CDR2 FYNNEI. Trimming left V 7 bases short and J 1 base short, with 13 bases between. CDR3: CASMRGQENTEAFF. CDR3 in DNA: TGTGCCAGCATGCGCGGCCAGGAGAACACTGAAGCTTTCTTT.

This clone has just one count. The DNA for the CDR3 is TGTGCCTGGAGTCCCGGGACAGCTTCTCTCCTGTTGCCCCTCCACTTT. Amino acids: CAWSPGTASLLLPLHF. The J gene is TRBJ1-6, the V gene TRBV30; the match to TRBD1 covers 7 bases. Trimming took 2 bases from V and 13 from J; bases not matched to a gene: 17. Germline assignment: CDR1 GTSNPN and CDR2 SVGIG (reference sequence). This CDR3 region has 16 residues.

This clone showed up just once. The chain uses TRBV18 and TRBJ2-7; 11 bases are shared with TRBD1. Germline V gene sequence: CDR1 KGHSH, CDR2 LQKENI. This CDR3 spans 15 amino acids. With V trimmed by 3 bases and J by 2 bases, 3 bases remained unmatched. The CDR3 loop is CASSPGTGGTYEQYF. CDR3 sequence (DNA): TGTGCCAGCTCACCTGGGACAGGGGGAACCTACGAGCAGTACTTC.

The chain carries TRBV19 and TRBJ2-2; D possibly corresponds to TRBD1 (6 bases). Deletions cut 6 bases from V and 5 bases from J, with 13 bases between. The CDR3 is 14 amino acids. Germline V gene data show CDR1 as LNHDA and CDR2 as SQIVND (reference sequence). The CDR3 loop is CASRLDRFTGELFF. The CDR3 DNA reads TGTGCCAGTAGGCTGGACAGATTTACCGGGGAGCTGTTTTTT.

The chain recombines TRBV3-1 (or the pseudogene TRBV3-2) with TRBJ2-7; D uncertain. CDR3 length equals 14 residues. Germline CDR1 and CDR2: LGHDT and YNNKEL (reference sequence). Trimming shortened V by 2 bases and J by 1 base, and 9 bases separated the two germline ends. The DNA for the CDR3 is TGTGCCAGCAGCCAACGTGTGGGATCCTACGAGCAGTACTTC. Translating gives CASSQRVGSYEQYF.

The chain carries TRBV7-9 and TRBJ1-1, with D perhaps TRBD1 (6 bases). Germline V gives CDR1 SEHNR, CDR2 FQNEAQ (reference sequence). V shed 5 bases and J shed 4 bases, with 14 bases lying between them. The CDR3 contains 14 residues. CDR3 sequence reads: CASSPQSGATEAFF. The CDR3 DNA sequence: TGTGCCAGCAGCCCGCAGTCAGGGGCCACTGAAGCTTTCTTT.

The chain carries TRBV30 and TRBJ1-3; a weak D match, TRBD1 (5 bases). CDR1 GTSNPN and CDR2 SVGIG come from the germline V gene (reference sequence). CDR3 size: 14 residues. V was trimmed by 0 bases and J by 0 bases, leaving 6 bases between them. Here the CDR3 DNA reads TGTGCCTGGAGTGTCGGGGGCTCTGGAAACACCATATATTTT. It is translated as CAWSVGGSGNTIYF.

The rearrangement links TRBV7-2 to TRBJ2-7, with 7 bases that match TRBD2. The CDR3 is made up of 16 amino acids. Per germline, CDR1 SGHTA and CDR2 FQGNSA. The J segment lost 3 bases and the V segment lost 1 base, leaving 9 bases of the junction unmatched. The CDR3 region has the DNA TGTGCCAGCAGCTTAGTTGGTGGGGGGGAATTCTACGAGCAGTACTTC. Residues: CASSLVGGGEFYEQYF.

This sequence joins TRBV7-9 and TRBJ1-5; D not resolved. The CDR3 covers 14 residues. Germline loops: CDR1 SEHNR, CDR2 FQNEAQ (reference sequence). Trimming removed 5 bases from V and 5 bases from J, with 13 bases in between. The CDR3 DNA sequence: TGTGCCAGCAGCCCCGCGCTCGTGGATCAGCCCCAGCATTTT. Its protein product is CASSPALVDQPQHF.

This clone was seen a handful of times. The chain links TRBV6-5 to TRBJ1-2; TRBD1 aligns across 7 bases. Unmatched junction bases numbered 8, after V lost 5 bases and J lost 5 bases. The CDR3 contains 14 residues. Per the germline V gene, CDR1 is MNHEY and CDR2 is SVGAGI. CDR3 loop: CASSLLQQGYGYTF. The CDR3 nucleotides read TGTGCCAGCAGTCTCCTCCAACAGGGGTATGGCTACACCTTC.

The V and J genes are TRBV6-5 and TRBJ2-7; 8 nucleotides agree with TRBD2. Germline V gene lookup returns CDR1 MNHEY and CDR2 SVGAGI. CDR3 length equals 14 residues. V dropped 5 bases and J dropped 3; count of bases not matched to a gene: 6. The CDR3 loop is CASSPGGGYYEQYF. In DNA form, the CDR3 reads TGTGCCAGCAGTCCCGGGGGGGGATACTACGAGCAGTACTTC.

This sequence joins TRBV9 and TRBJ1-3; D is undetermined. The germline V and J ends were trimmed by 2 bases and 0 bases, with 6 bases remaining between them. CDR3 length equals 14 residues. Germline assignment: CDR1 SGDLS and CDR2 YYNGEE. The CDR3 spells CASSVPSSGNTIYF. The CDR3 nucleotides read TGTGCCAGCAGCGTTCCGAGCTCTGGAAACACCATATATTTT.

J is TRBJ1-6 and V is TRBV20-1; the D gene is possibly TRBD1 (5 bases). The V gene's germline CDR1 is DFQATT and CDR2 SNEGSKA (reference sequence). V lost 3 bases to trimming and J lost 6 bases, with 9 bases between them. CDR3 size: 13 residues. The CDR3 spells CSASGAGNSPLHF. CDR3 nucleotides: TGCAGTGCTAGTGGGGCAGGTAATTCACCCCTCCACTTT.

The chain is built from TRBV7-9 and TRBJ2-5; TRBD2 is a possible D gene (7 bases). The ends were cut back, 1 base at V and 3 bases at J, with 15 bases in the middle. The CDR3 runs 16 residues. Germline V lookup: CDR1 SEHNR, CDR2 FQNEAQ (reference sequence). CDR3 coding DNA: TGTGCCAGCAGCTTAGGCGGGGGCGCGGCGGAAGAGACCCAGTACTTC. This codes for CASSLGGGAAEETQYF.

The chain recombines TRBV9 with TRBJ2-3; 9 bases are a match to TRBD1. Trimming at V came to 4 bases and at J to 2 bases, leaving 2 bases not matched to a gene. The CDR3 loop spans 14 amino acids. Germline values: CDR1 SGDLS, CDR2 YYNGEE. The CDR3 nucleotides are TGTGCCAGCAGCCGGACAGGGGCCACAGATACGCAGTATTTT. Amino acid sequence: CASSRTGATDTQYF.

The chain combines TRBV12-5 with TRBJ1-4, with D possibly TRBD1 on 6 matching bases. Germline V gene data show CDR1 as LGHNT and CDR2 as FRNRAP. The CDR3 sequence is 13 residues long. V lost 6 bases and J 6 bases, leaving 11 bases between the germline ends. The DNA for the CDR3 is TGTGCTAGTGGCTATCACAGGGATGAAAAACTGTTTTTT. This gives the protein CASGYHRDEKLFF.

The genes are TRBV5-5 and TRBJ1-1; possibly TRBD1 for D (5 bases). Germline CDR1 SGHKS, CDR2 YYEKEE (reference sequence). The CDR3 runs 13 residues. Trimming shortened V by 2 bases and J by 8 bases, and 13 bases separated the two germline ends. DNA of the CDR3: TGTGCCAGCAGCTTAAGTGGGACGGAGGAAGCTTTCTTT. Translation: CASSLSGTEEAFF.

V and J are TRBV6-2 or TRBV6-3 and TRBJ2-3; 7 bases are shared with TRBD1. Germline V lookup: CDR1 MNHEY, CDR2 SVGEGT. CDR3 length: 16 amino acids. Unmatched junction bases numbered 7, after V lost 2 bases and J lost 2 bases. CDR3: CASSYPQGKHTDTQYF. CDR3 sequence (DNA): TGTGCCAGCAGTTACCCACAGGGGAAACACACAGATACGCAGTATTTT.

The chain carries TRBV5-4 and TRBJ1-2; 12 nucleotides agree with TRBD1. V shed 0 bases, J shed 8 bases, and the junction held 5 bases outside the gene matches. The CDR3 covers 15 residues. Looked up from germline, CDR1 is SGHNT and CDR2 is YYREEE (reference sequence). The chain's CDR3 is CASSLDGDRGHGYTF. Written as DNA, the CDR3 is TGTGCCAGCAGCTTGGATGGGGACAGGGGGCACGGCTACACCTTC.

This sequence joins TRBV2 and TRBJ1-1; TRBD1 aligns across 10 bases. Looked up from germline, CDR1 is SNHLY and CDR2 is FYNNEI. Trimming cost V 4 bases and J 5 bases; bases outside gene matches: 13. This CDR3 is built from 17 residues. CDR3: CASSVWDRGAWRTEAFF. Here the CDR3 DNA reads TGTGCCAGCAGTGTCTGGGACAGGGGCGCATGGAGGACTGAAGCTTTCTTT.

This chain connects TRBV4-1 to TRBJ2-2; possible D gene TRBD1, 6 bases. Trimming removed 0 bases from V and 1 base from J, with 12 bases in between. Per germline, CDR1 MGHRA and CDR2 YSYEKL. This CDR3 has 17 amino acids. The CDR3 DNA reads TGCGCCAGCAGCCAAGAAGCCGTACAGGGGAACACCGGGGAGCTGTTTTTT. Encoded protein: CASSQEAVQGNTGELFF.